The text below deals with one TCR beta chain. Using immunoSEQ multiplex PCR, the repertoire was profiled, and TCRdb retains in-frame clones only, with some absent. The sample lists 2 million to 2.5 million clones; around 95% were seen once. This record comes from a study of shared clonotypes between healthy human individuals. Germline loops: CDR1 ENHRY, CDR2 SYGVKD. V was trimmed by 11 bases and J by 1 base, leaving 13 bases between them. The CDR3 is made up of 13 amino acids. The sample consisted of naive CD4+ T cells sorted from blood. The subset was: CD45RA+ positively selected. The chain combines TRBV10-3 with TRBJ2-3, with D maybe TRBD2 (5 bases). This TCR derives from a man between 18 and 35 years old in good health. CDR3 bases: TGTGCCGTCACGGGATTTGGCACAGATACGCAGTATTTT. Translated, it gives CAVTGFGTDTQYF.